This TCR beta chain was sequenced in a study of cytomegalovirus exposure and HLA in healthy donors. Notes on the study in general: Relative to the roughly 640-donor mean, N-insertions were reportedly fewer in an Asian-associated ancestry cluster in a later analysis. Investigators reported 164 TCR beta chains as tied to cytomegalovirus. A later analysis reported that several of the most significant clusters appeared to be linked to common viral pathogens, among them Epstein-Barr virus.

The CDR3 runs 13 residues. CDR1 is ENHRY, CDR2 SYGVKD, per germline. Losses at the gene ends were 8 bases for V and 5 bases for J; bases not matched to a gene: 5. Worth noting for this clone: Its target is not known.

This PCR relied on a set of 60 Vbeta primers and 13 Jbeta primers. Only in-frame clones appear in the TCRdb table, and some are missing; sequencing was by immunoSEQ multiplex PCR. The sample has 150,000 or so clones, around nine tenths seen once. The sample consisted of PBMCs. This clonotype originated in a young woman in good health and CMV-seronegative. The chain carries TRBV10-3 and TRBJ2-3; 9 bases align to TRBD2. The CDR3 nucleotides read TGTGCCATCCGTGGCGGGAGGGAAGATACGCAGTATTTT. Protein: CAIRGGREDTQYF.